The clone carrying this TCR beta chain was seen more than once but under ten times. The genomic DNA of each subset was split evenly across several immunoSEQ plates. Sequencing was performed on unsorted PBMC DNA using ten immunoSEQ deep assay plates. Measured with immunoSEQ multiplex PCR; TCRdb has only the in-frame clones, and not every one. The sample has some 450,000 clones, more than 70% seen once. These data originate in a study of shared clonotypes between healthy human individuals. Study-level background: With ages of 18 to 49, the donors were two women and a few men.

Trimming removed 4 bases at V and 5 bases at J, with 3 bases between. The germline CDR1 and CDR2 sequences are SNHLY and FYNNEI. The length of the CDR3 is 11 residues. The chain links TRBV2 to TRBJ2-1, with no clear D. Source material: PBMCs. The sequence came from a woman aged 40 to 50 in good health. Some clones in this sample may be carry-over from other donors' samples. CDR3: CASSVHNEQFF. DNA of the CDR3: TGTGCCAGCAGTGTTCACAATGAGCAGTTCTTC.